The 8 T cell receptor beta chains below come from one sample, sequenced in a study of blood T cells in healthy people across ages. Together with a sample-barcoded 5' primer, a J-beta primer mix was included in a second PCR lasting about 7 to 11 cycles. TCRdb independently ran MiXCR on the 5' RACE reads; one entry per CDR3 protein. The sample lists under 2,000,000 distinct CDR3 sequences; 49% were seen once. The specimen sequenced was blood. The source of these receptors is a woman aged 40 to 50 in good health.

The chain employs TRBV5-1 and TRBJ1-2, with 7 bases fitting TRBD1. The V gene's germline CDR1 is SGHRS and CDR2 YFSETQ. This CDR3 is 14 amino acids long. J lost 0 bases, V lost 4 bases, and 3 bases had no gene match. The DNA for the CDR3 is TGCGCCAGCAGCGGGACAGCTGCTAACTATGGCTACACCTTC. It specifies CASSGTAANYGYTF.

The chain joins TRBV28 to TRBJ1-1, with 10 bases identical to TRBD1. The ends lost 4 bases at V and 11 bases at J; junction bases unmatched: 4. Germline CDR1 reads MDHEN; CDR2 reads SYDVKM. This CDR3 is built from 12 residues. The CDR3 nucleotides are TGTGCCAGCAGTTCGGGACAGGGGAGGGCTTTCTTT. Translating gives CASSSGQGRAFF.

The DNA of the CDR3 is TGTGCCAGCAGTTACTGGGCTGACGCTAGCACAGATACGCAGTATTTT. Translation: CASSYWADASTDTQYF. The chain couples TRBV6-5 to TRBJ2-3; D is uncertain. The V and J ends lost 1 base and 0 bases respectively, with 11 bases between them. The CDR3 runs 16 residues. CDR1 and CDR2 from the germline V gene are MNHEY and SVGAGI.

The chain is built from TRBV20-1 and TRBJ2-5; 8 bases align to TRBD2. Germline V gene sequence: CDR1 DFQATT, CDR2 SNEGSKA (reference sequence). This CDR3 spans 16 amino acids. V lost 1 base and J lost 2; bases outside the gene matches: 9. The CDR3 sequence is CSARGGLAGRQETQYF. The DNA of the CDR3 is TGCAGTGCTAGAGGTGGACTAGCAGGGAGACAAGAGACCCAGTACTTC.

This chain connects TRBV24-1 to TRBJ1-2, with 7 bases that match TRBD1. The ends lost 2 bases at V and 2 bases at J; junction bases unmatched: 4. The germline V gene encodes CDR1 KGHDR and CDR2 SFDVKD. The CDR3 loop spans 15 amino acids. CDR3 nucleotides: TGTGCCACCAGTGATTCCCAGACAGGGAACTATGGCTACACCTTC. This codes for CATSDSQTGNYGYTF.

The chain links TRBV3-1 to TRBJ1-6; D gene uncertain. Between the trimmed V and J ends, which lost 0 bases and 3 bases, there was a span of 9 bases. Germline CDR1 and CDR2: LGHDT and YNNKEL (reference sequence). The CDR3 has 16 residues. The CDR3 reads CASSQDDRFYNSPLHF. CDR3 bases: TGTGCCAGCAGCCAAGACGATAGATTCTATAATTCACCCCTCCACTTT.

Notes on this clonotype: One end of the junction is discordant with germline, which a read error may explain. The chain is built from TRBV5-1 and TRBJ2-1; D unresolved. Per the germline V gene, CDR1 is SGHRS and CDR2 is YFSETQ. The CDR3 has 16 amino acids. The CDR3 DNA is TGCGCCAGCAGTGAGGCGCCATCGAGCTCCTACGATGAGCAGTTCTTC. Its protein product is CASSEAPSSSYDEQFF.

The chain combines TRBV6-5 with TRBJ2-2, with a possible D match to TRBD2 (6 bases). The CDR3 runs 16 residues. The V gene's germline CDR1 is MNHEY and CDR2 SVGAGI. V lost 7 bases and J 8 bases, leaving 23 bases between the germline ends. CDR3 loop: CASTRTGLATSGELFF. CDR3 sequence (DNA): TGTGCCAGCACCCGGACGGGACTTGCAACCTCGGGGGAGCTGTTTTTT.